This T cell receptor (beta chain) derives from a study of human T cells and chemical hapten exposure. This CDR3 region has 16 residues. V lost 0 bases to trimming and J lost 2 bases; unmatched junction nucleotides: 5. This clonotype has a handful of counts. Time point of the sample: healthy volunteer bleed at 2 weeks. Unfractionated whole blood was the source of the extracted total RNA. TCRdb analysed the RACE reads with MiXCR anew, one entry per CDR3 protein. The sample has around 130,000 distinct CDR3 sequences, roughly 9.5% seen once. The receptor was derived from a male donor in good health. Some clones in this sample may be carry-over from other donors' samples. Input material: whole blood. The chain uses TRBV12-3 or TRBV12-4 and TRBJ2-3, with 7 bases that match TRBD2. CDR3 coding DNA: TGTGCCAGCAGTTTAGCGGGAGGGCCTATCACAGATACGCAGTATTTT. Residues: CASSLAGGPITDTQYF.